The 9 T cell receptor beta chains below all came from one sample that was sequenced in a study of cytomegalovirus exposure and HLA in healthy donors. A multiplex PCR was run with 60 Vbeta primers and 13 Jbeta primers. Assay: immunoSEQ multiplex PCR; the TCRdb copy retains only in-frame clones and omits some. This table holds around 180,000 clones, roughly 80% found once. The sequencing input was PBMCs. These TCRs come from a man aged 25 to 40 in good health and CMV-seropositive.

Written as DNA, the CDR3 is TGCGCCAGCAGTGAGCGCCGACTAGCGGGAGGGCCACGGTACTTC. The encoded protein is CASSERRLAGGPRYF. This chain links TRBV10-1 with TRBJ2-7; 14 positions match TRBD2. CDR3 size: 15 residues. The germline gives CDR1 WNHNN, CDR2 SYGVQD (reference sequence). The J segment lost 12 bases and the V segment lost 2 bases, leaving 9 bases of the junction unmatched.

V and J are TRBV21-1 and TRBJ1-1; TRBD1, the D gene given by the table, was not confirmed from the DNA. TRBV21-1 is a known pseudogene. The length of the CDR3 is 15 residues. This chain's CDR3 is CASSKTDRRNTEAFF. Here the CDR3 DNA reads TGTGCCAGCAGCAAAACGGACAGAAGGAACACTGAAGCTTTCTTT.

This chain joins TRBV5-1 and TRBJ1-1; D gene unclear. Trimming cost V 0 bases and J 3 bases, with 12 bases left between them. In germline, CDR1 is SGHRS, CDR2 YFSETQ. There are 15 residues in the CDR3. The CDR3 loop reads CASSLDEGLDTEAFF. The CDR3 DNA reads TGCGCCAGCAGCTTGGACGAGGGTTTGGACACTGAAGCTTTCTTT.

The chain joins TRBV30 to TRBJ2-7, with D possibly being TRBD2 (5 bases). The germline CDR1 and CDR2 sequences are GTSNPN and SVGIG (reference sequence). The CDR3 extends over 13 amino acids. The V end lost 0 bases, the J end lost 4 bases, and 10 bases lay between the germline ends. The CDR3: CAWSVSERYEQYF. The CDR3 DNA sequence: TGTGCCTGGAGTGTATCAGAGCGGTACGAGCAGTACTTC.

The chain uses TRBV5-4 and TRBJ2-3; 11 positions match TRBD2. Germline V gives CDR1 SGHNT, CDR2 YYREEE (reference sequence). V lost 3 bases, J lost 5 bases, and 8 bases stayed unmatched. The CDR3 consists of 16 residues. CDR3 sequence: CASSSLAGEGGDTQYF. The CDR3 DNA sequence: TGTGCCAGCAGCTCACTAGCGGGAGAGGGCGGAGATACGCAGTATTTT.

The rearrangement joins TRBV2 to TRBJ1-4, with D possibly matching TRBD1 (6 bases). V lost 8 bases to trimming and J lost 6 bases, with 22 bases between them. The CDR3 is 16 amino acids. The germline V gene encodes CDR1 SNHLY and CDR2 FYNNEI. In DNA, the CDR3 is TGTGCCAGCTCCCGGGTAGGGGGAAGAAGGGATGAAAAACTGTTTTTT. Translation: CASSRVGGRRDEKLFF. Using reference TRBV2 and TRBJ1-4 for the parts outside the CDR3, the full variable domain is EPEVTQTPSHQVTQMGQEVILRCVPISNHLYFYWYRQILGQKVEFLVSFYNNEISEKSEIFDDQFSVERPDGSNFTLKIRSTKLEDSAMYFCASSRVGGRRDEKLFFGSGTQLSVL.

The rearrangement links TRBV9 to TRBJ1-1; D is unresolved. The ends were cut back, 0 bases at V and 5 bases at J, with 5 bases in the middle. CDR1 SGDLS and CDR2 YYNGEE come from the germline V gene. This CDR3 is 12 amino acids long. Written as DNA, the CDR3 is TGTGCCAGCAGCGTAGGAGAGACTGAAGCTTTCTTT. It specifies CASSVGETEAFF. The full variable domain, completed using reference TRBV9 and TRBJ1-1, is DSGVTQTPKHLITATGQRVTLRCSPRSGDLSVYWYQQSLDQGLQFLIQYYNGEERAKGNILERFSAQQFPDLHSELNLSSLELGDSALYFCASSVGETEAFFGQGTRLTVV.

This clone showed up just a few times. The chain links TRBV19 to TRBJ2-3, with D possibly TRBD2 on 6 matching bases. Germline CDR1 is LNHDA and CDR2 is SQIVND (reference sequence). With 1 base removed from V and 13 bases from J, the gap between germline ends came to 15 bases. CDR3 length equals 13 residues. The DNA for the CDR3 is TGTGCCAGTAGTATAGGTGGCGGGGTAGGGGAGTATTTT. It codes for CASSIGGGVGEYF.

This chain links TRBV6-5 with TRBJ2-7; a weak D match, TRBD1 (6 bases). The CDR3 covers 13 residues. Germline CDR1 MNHEY, CDR2 SVGAGI. Trimming cost V 9 bases and J 5 bases, with 17 bases left between them. The CDR3 is CASYRERGHEQYF. CDR3 DNA: TGTGCCAGTTACAGGGAGAGGGGCCACGAGCAGTACTTC.